This entry describes one TCR beta chain. What it recognizes is unknown. This specimen belongs to a study of response to subunit inactivated influenza vaccine. Study-level findings and limits: The authors suggested that few new T cells are recruited per seasonal influenza vaccination.

TCRdb analysed the RT-PCR reads with MiXCR anew, one entry per CDR3 protein. The sample yields about 160,000 distinct CDR3 sequences, roughly a tenth seen once. The CDR3 totals 15 residues. V lost 2 bases and J 5 bases, leaving 16 bases between the germline ends. Per germline, CDR1 MGHRA and CDR2 YSYEKL. The receptor was isolated from a man aged 45-65 years who received an inactivated influenza vaccine. The sample in question was non-naive T cells sorted from PBMCs, obtained more than 35 days after vaccination. This chain connects TRBV4-1 to TRBJ2-7; D might be TRBD1 or TRBD2, each matching 5 bases. The CDR3 sequence: CASSQILTGRNEQYF. The CDR3 DNA reads as TGCGCCAGCAGCCAAATTCTCACGGGACGCAACGAGCAGTACTTC.